A selection of T cell receptor beta chains follows, all from one sample in a study of T cell responses to AZD1222 COVID-19 vaccine. Clones were read by immunoSEQ multiplex PCR, and TCRdb kept only the in-frame ones, dropping some. This table has some 150,000 clones, approximately 85% appearing once. The sequenced sample was peripheral blood, obtained 28 days after the second dose of the MenACWY control vaccine. All receptors come from an adult who received the MenACWY meningococcal vaccine as a control. Each CDR3 is given with its conserved first and last residue.

J,V,CDR3
TRBJ2-1,TRBV6-1,CASGTNSYNEQFF
TRBJ1-5,TRBV6-2/TRBV6-3,CASSDSLAQRAQHF
TRBJ1-4,TRBV7-9,CASSSVGGTNEKLFF
TRBJ2-1,TRBV12-3/TRBV12-4,CASSLSGDEQFF
TRBJ1-4,TRBV6-5,CASSPPGNEKLFF
TRBJ2-3,TRBV4-2,CASSRTGSTDTQYF
TRBJ1-2,TRBV28,CASRGREVIYGYTF
TRBJ2-4,TRBV4-2,CASSQEPGQALAKNIQYF
TRBJ1-1,TRBV5-8,CASSLLLNTEAFF
TRBJ2-5,TRBV6-6,CASSYGPVETQYF
TRBJ2-1,TRBV5-4,CASSHKAINNNEQFF
TRBJ2-2,TRBV28,CASWVPSGSAGELFF
TRBJ2-5,TRBV15,CATSRDWDLVRGSGVVETQYF
TRBJ2-1,TRBV2,CAGQAAAPPNEQFF
TRBJ1-1,TRBV4-3,CASSQDVMINTEAFF
TRBJ1-3,TRBV7-9,CASSLDGSPSGNTIYF
TRBJ2-5,TRBV29-1,CSVGLGGAEREETQYF
TRBJ2-7,TRBV19,CASSMRYQTYEQYF
TRBJ2-7,TRBV7-9,CASSLLAGGHEQYF
TRBJ1-1,TRBV6-2/TRBV6-3,CASSPVSNTEAFF
TRBJ2-1,TRBV12-5,CASGSRYPSYNEQFF
TRBJ1-1,TRBV4-1,CASSQSRNSNTEAFF
TRBJ2-1,TRBV20-1,CSASAPMTSGRSNYNEQFF
TRBJ1-1,TRBV4-3,CASSQVGGGTEAFF
TRBJ2-7,TRBV4-2,CASSPWTGAYEQYF
TRBJ1-5,TRBV5-5,CASSLYRDSNQPQHF
TRBJ2-7,TRBV4-2,CASSQAGTSGRSSSYEQYF
TRBJ2-1,TRBV7-2,CASSLVIGLNEQFF
TRBJ1-3,TRBV28,CASKRGSLGQGANTIYF
TRBJ1-5,TRBV18,CASSPAGVSSNQPQHF
TRBJ2-1,TRBV4-2,CASSQAENNEQFF
TRBJ2-7,TRBV7-8,CASSLEQRQISYEQYF
TRBJ2-1,TRBV12-3/TRBV12-4,CAGGLGSYNEQFF
TRBJ1-3,TRBV3-1/TRBV3-2,CASSKWGTGNTIYF
TRBJ1-2,TRBV5-1,CASSTGGGSYGYTF
TRBJ2-7,TRBV4-1,CASSQEDRTYEQYF
TRBJ1-1,TRBV29-1,CSVTGGVGTEAFF
TRBJ1-2,TRBV6-1,CASSEDIRGYGYTF
TRBJ1-5,TRBV7-9,CASSEGTGGVQPQHF
TRBJ1-6,TRBV6-5,CASSRVGRDNSPLHF
TRBJ1-5,TRBV7-9,CASSRAASGQGFRSQPQHF
TRBJ1-4,TRBV10-2,CASRAGLGGKLFF
TRBJ1-5,TRBV29-1,CSAGQGRQPQHF
TRBJ1-6,TRBV5-1,CATPGSYNSPLHF
TRBJ1-6,TRBV3-1/TRBV3-2,CASGDLSSYNSPLHF